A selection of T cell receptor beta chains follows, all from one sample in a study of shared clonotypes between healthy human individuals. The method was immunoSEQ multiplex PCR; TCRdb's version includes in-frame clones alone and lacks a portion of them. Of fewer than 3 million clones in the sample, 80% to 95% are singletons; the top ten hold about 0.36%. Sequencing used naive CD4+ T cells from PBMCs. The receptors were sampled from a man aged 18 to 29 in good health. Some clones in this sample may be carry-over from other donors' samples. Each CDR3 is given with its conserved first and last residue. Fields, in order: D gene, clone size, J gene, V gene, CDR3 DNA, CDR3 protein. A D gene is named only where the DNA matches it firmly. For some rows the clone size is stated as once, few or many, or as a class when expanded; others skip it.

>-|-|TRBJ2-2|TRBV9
TGTGCCAGCAGCGTAGACGATAACAGGGTAAACACCGGGGAGCTGTTTTTT
CASSVDDNRVNTGELFF
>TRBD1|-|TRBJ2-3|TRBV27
TGTGCCAGCAGTGCTGTACAGGGGGCGCGTCGGACAGATACGCAGTATTTT
CASSAVQGARRTDTQYF
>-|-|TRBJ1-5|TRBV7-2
TGTGCCAGCAGCTTAGTAGGGGGGGCGCGAGTTCAGCCCCAGCATTTT
CASSLVGGARVQPQHF
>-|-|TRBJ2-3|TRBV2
TGTGCCACCTCCACAGTGGACGATACGCAGTATTTT
CATSTVDDTQYF
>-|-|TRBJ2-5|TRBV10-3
TGTGCCATCAGGGGGACAAACTTCGTCGAGACCCAGTACTTC
CAIRGTNFVETQYF
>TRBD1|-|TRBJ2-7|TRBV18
TGTGCCAGCTCACCGACGACAGGGGGCTCCTACGAGCAGTACTTC
CASSPTTGGSYEQYF
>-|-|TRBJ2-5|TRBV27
TGTGCCAGCAGTTTTACTCTCCCGCCGGAGACCCAGTACTTC
CASSFTLPPETQYF
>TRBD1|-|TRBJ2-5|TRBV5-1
TGCGCCAGCAGCAGTTCCGCCGGGACAGGGTTCCGAGAGACCCAGTACTTC
CASSSSAGTGFRETQYF
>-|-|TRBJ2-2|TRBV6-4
TGTGCCAGCAGTGACACACAGGACACCGGGGAGCTGTTTTTT
CASSDTQDTGELFF
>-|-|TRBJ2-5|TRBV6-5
TGTGCCAGCAGTTCCCTCTTTGTGTTGGGCGGGGAGACCCAGTACTTC
CASSSLFVLGGETQYF
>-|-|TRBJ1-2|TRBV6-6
TGTGCCAGCAGTTACTCATTGGCGTCCGCCGATGGCTACACCTTC
CASSYSLASADGYTF
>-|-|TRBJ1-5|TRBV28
TGTGCCAGCAGTTTAACAATGCGCGGACGGGCTAGCAATCAGCCCCAGCATTTT
CASSLTMRGRASNQPQHF
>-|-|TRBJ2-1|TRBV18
TGTGCCAGCTCAATACAGGGGACTTCGGCCTACAATGAGCAGTTCTTC
CASSIQGTSAYNEQFF
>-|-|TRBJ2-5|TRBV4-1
TGCGCCAGCAGCCTAGAAGAGGGGACCCAGTACTTC
CASSLEEGTQYF
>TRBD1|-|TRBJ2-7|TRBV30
TGTGCCTGGAGTTCAGGGGGAGACCCCTACGAGCAGTACTTC
CAWSSGGDPYEQYF
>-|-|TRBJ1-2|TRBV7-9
TGTGCCAGCGCCCCCTATATAGGGACTCAGGGAAACTATGGCTACACCTTC
CASAPYIGTQGNYGYTF
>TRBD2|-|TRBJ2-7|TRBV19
TGTGCCACCTGCGGAAGGTTAGCGGGAGTCTCCTACGAGCAGTACTTC
CATCGRLAGVSYEQYF
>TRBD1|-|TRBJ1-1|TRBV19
TGTGCCAGTAGTATAGATAGGGGGCACACTGAAGCTTTCTTT
CASSIDRGHTEAFF
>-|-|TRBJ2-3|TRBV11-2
TGTGCCAGCAGGACCACAGATACGCAGTATTTT
CASRTTDTQYF
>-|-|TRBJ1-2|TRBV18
TGTGCCAGCTCACCAGGTCTTGAGGTCGCACCTAACTATGGCTACACCTTC
CASSPGLEVAPNYGYTF
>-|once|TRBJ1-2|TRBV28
TGTGCCAGCAGTTTATTTAGAGGCGGAGGCTACACCTTC
CASSLFRGGGYTF
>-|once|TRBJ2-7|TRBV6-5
TGTGCCAGCTCCGGACGGCGGAACCTGCTATACGAGCAGTACTTC
CASSGRRNLLYEQYF
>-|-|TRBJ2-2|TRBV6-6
TGTGCCAGCTTCCACCGTACCGGGGAGCTGTTTTTT
CASFHRTGELFF
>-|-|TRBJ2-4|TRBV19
TGTGCCAGTAGTTCTAGACATGGAGGGGTCAATGGCATTCAGTACTTC
CASSSRHGGVNGIQYF
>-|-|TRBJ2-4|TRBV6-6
TGTGCCAGCAGTCCCCTGGGAAGGGGGAACATTCAGTACTTC
CASSPLGRGNIQYF
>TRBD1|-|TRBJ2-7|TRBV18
TGTGCCAGCTCACCAAGGACAGGGGGGTCCTACGAGCAGTACTTC
CASSPRTGGSYEQYF
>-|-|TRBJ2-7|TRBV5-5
TGTGCCAGCAGCTCGGGACGGCCCTACGAGCAGTACTTC
CASSSGRPYEQYF
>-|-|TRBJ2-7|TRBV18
TGTGCCAGCTCACCCGGATTTCCCTACGAGCAGTACTTC
CASSPGFPYEQYF
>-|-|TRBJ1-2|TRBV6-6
TGTGCCAGCAGCTCTAACATCCTCTATGGCTACACCTTC
CASSSNILYGYTF
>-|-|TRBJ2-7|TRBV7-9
TGTGCCAGCAGCATGACAGTTTCCTACGAGCAGTACTTC
CASSMTVSYEQYF